This T cell receptor (beta chain) was identified in a study of identifying expanded T cells in peripheral blood (dated by TCRdb to the late 2010s). A note on the overall study: Technical replicates were generated by sequencing separate aliquots of the same genomic DNA pool, and four replicates were compared pairwise. The paper's findings and limits, for the study overall: The binomial model flagged approximately 1.1 differentially abundant clones between technical replicates but about 15 over approximately 2 weeks and around 20 over approximately four weeks. For all healthy donors, the variance in clone template counts between roughly 2-week samples rose significantly as total template count increased. Both the number of clones called differentially abundant and the false-positive rate were significantly reduced by the beta-binomial model across all healthy-donor time intervals. The authors expected biological variance in healthy repertoires might increase further over much longer intervals such as months to years.

Note on this clone: The antigen it recognizes is unknown. It has no much larger one-base neighbor in the sample; base qualities were not kept.

During the collection period, no immune events, such as infections, were documented for the healthy donors. Blood repertoires from healthy donors were used as a training cohort for calibrating time-dependent variance in a beta-binomial model of differential abundance of T-cell clones. The training cohort was composed of some ten healthy donors, 3 female and 7 male. Donor ages ranged from 29 to 64 years, with an average of about 44 years. Obtained from a commercial supplier, whole blood was collected from each healthy donor at three time points set around 14 days apart. Genomic DNA was extracted from unsorted whole blood for immunosequencing. TCRbeta CDR3 regions were profiled by bias-controlled multiplex PCR amplification of genomic DNA with the immunoSEQ Assay. The authors' pipeline ran thus. To quantify the absolute abundance of each unique TCRbeta CDR3 region, the sequences were collapsed and filtered. Differential abundance was tested with two models: a binomial (Fisher-equivalent) model and a beta-binomial model that adds time-dependent variance fitted from healthy donors. Clones with fewer than 5 combined templates were removed, and differential abundance was called for clones with a Benjamini-Hochberg FDR below 0.01. The form v = (b*log(k)+a)^2 was used to model beta-binomial variance as a function of total template count across the two samples. The immuneACCESS repertoire file appears here via TCRdb, limited to in-frame rearrangements. These files lack a portion of the clones; in checked studies, under half of the deficit traces to unresolved V genes, and the cause of the others is not known. V and J calls and clone size are given by that table; D and trimming were obtained from the DNA. For this sample there are 90,000 or so clones; around 90% appear just once. The ten largest clones represent around 17% of the sample.

The CDR3 starts with the cysteine, ends with the phenylalanine, and has 13 residues. Only the CDR3 region is kept as DNA, spanning 39 bases read in frame from base 1. CDR1 is given as GTSNPN and CDR2 as SVGIG, both from the germline V gene (reference sequence). Trimming costs V 2 bases and J 6 bases, and their ends lie 11 bases apart. The sample comprised blood. The origin of this receptor is a person aged 18-70 years in good health. The rearrangement joined TRBV30 to TRBJ2-1; no D gene call is confident. The DNA reads TGTGCCTGGAGTTTTATGGTCGTCAATGAGCAGTTCTTC. Its protein is CAWSFMVVNEQFF. Where the CDR3 stops, the reference TRBV30 and TRBJ2-1 genes take over; the full variable domain is SQTIHQWPATLVQPVGSPLSLECTVEGTSNPNLYWYRQAAGRGLQLLFYSVGIGQISSEVPQNLSASRPQDRQFILSSKKLLLSDSGFYLCAWSFMVVNEQFFGPGTRLTVL.